This T cell receptor (beta chain) was captured by sequencing in a study of T cell responses to AZD1222 COVID-19 vaccine. Profiled with immunoSEQ multiplex PCR; TCRdb holds only in-frame clones, not every one. This table has roughly 150,000 clones, about 87% appearing once. Per the germline V gene, CDR1 is MNHEY and CDR2 is SVGAGI. CDR3 length: 14 amino acids. V was clipped by 8 bases and J by 7 bases; unmatched bases: 11. The starting material was peripheral blood, obtained on day 0 of AZD1222 vaccination. The chain uses TRBV6-5 and TRBJ2-7; 10 bases align to TRBD2. The TCR originated in an adult in good health. The CDR3 bases are TGTGCCAGCGTCGGAGCGGGAGGGCCGGGGGAGCAGTACTTC. Amino acids: CASVGAGGPGEQYF.